What follows are 32 T cell receptor beta chains derived from one specimen sequenced in a study of a mutant IDH1 vaccine in newly diagnosed glioma. Sequencing used immunoSEQ multiplex PCR; TCRdb keeps in-frame clones, though not all of them. The sample has about 81,000 clones, around 85% seen once. For these receptors, no antigen is known. Documented time point: week 23, last vaccination. The vaccine gave 300 ug of a 20-mer mutant IDH1 peptide subcutaneously per dose. The sequences come from PBMCs, collected from a glioma patient whose treatment included an IDH1 peptide vaccine. Source of these receptors: a man under 40 with glioma. Some clones in this sample may be carry-over from other donors' samples.

The chain links TRBV11-2 to TRBJ2-7; 11 bases agree with TRBD2. Germline V gene data show CDR1 as SGHAT and CDR2 as FQNNGV. J gave up 6 bases and V 4 bases, and 8 bases lay outside the gene matches. There are 15 residues in the CDR3. CDR3 sequence: CASSSRLAGFGEQYF. The CDR3 bases are TGTGCCAGCAGCTCCCGACTAGCGGGGTTTGGCGAGCAGTACTTC.

This chain links TRBV19 with TRBJ2-2; a possible D gene is TRBD2 (6 bases). V was pared by 7 bases and J by 6 bases, with 9 bases between. The length of the CDR3 is 12 residues. Germline CDR1 reads LNHDA; CDR2 reads SQIVND (reference sequence). CDR3 DNA sequence: TGTGCCAGTATTGGAGGGGCCGGGGAGCTGTTTTTT. This codes for CASIGGAGELFF.

This rearrangement joins TRBV6-1 to TRBJ2-5; the D gene is possibly TRBD2 (7 bases). Germline CDR1 MNHNS, CDR2 SASEGT. This CDR3 region has 13 residues. V was trimmed by 8 bases and J by 4 bases, leaving 14 bases between them. DNA for the CDR3: TGTGCCAGCGGGAACAGGGAGGGAGAGACCCAGTACTTC. Translation gives CASGNREGETQYF.

The chain has TRBV7-2 and TRBJ1-1; TRBD1 agrees at 8 bases. Germline V gives CDR1 SGHTA, CDR2 FQGNSA. CDR3 size: 17 residues. The junction had 9 bases not matched to a gene; V was cut back by 2 bases and J by 1 base. The CDR3 here is CASSLSLDRGPNTEAFF. In DNA, the CDR3 is TGTGCCAGCAGCTTAAGCCTCGACAGGGGCCCGAACACTGAAGCTTTCTTT.

There are a few counts of this clone. The genes are TRBV29-1 and TRBJ1-5, with TRBD1 matching over 7 bases. Germline lookup yields CDR1 SQVTM and CDR2 ANQGSEA. The CDR3 spans 12 residues. Trimming at V came to 7 bases and at J to 5 bases, leaving 5 bases not matched to a gene. Written as DNA, the CDR3 is TGCAGCGCTCGGGACAGCGATCAGCCCCAGCATTTT. Translating gives CSARDSDQPQHF.

This rearrangement joins TRBV9 to TRBJ2-1, with D possibly TRBD2 on 7 matching bases. The CDR3 covers 15 residues. Germline assignment: CDR1 SGDLS and CDR2 YYNGEE. Trimming shortened V by 0 bases and J by 2 bases, and 9 bases separated the two germline ends. This CDR3 reads CASSVAGGTYNEQFF. The CDR3 DNA sequence: TGTGCCAGCAGCGTAGCGGGGGGCACCTACAATGAGCAGTTCTTC.

The chain employs TRBV2 and TRBJ2-7; D tentatively fits TRBD1 or TRBD2 (5 bases each). The length of the CDR3 is 12 residues. Trimming stripped 10 bases from V and 7 bases from J, with 17 bases between. CDR1 and CDR2 (germline): SNHLY, FYNNEI. This CDR3 is CAIPGRSSEQYF. CDR3 DNA: TGTGCCATACCGGGACGGTCGTCTGAGCAGTACTTC.

The J gene is TRBJ1-2, the V gene TRBV5-1, with TRBD1 as a possible D gene (6 bases). Trimming took 4 bases from V and 4 from J, leaving 14 bases between them. This CDR3 region has 14 residues. Germline V CDR1 and CDR2: SGHRS, YFSETQ. The CDR3 region is CASSGGQLGYGYTF. The CDR3 DNA is TGCGCCAGCAGCGGAGGACAGTTAGGCTATGGCTACACCTTC.

This sequence joins TRBV16 and TRBJ2-1; no clear D gene. Germline loops: CDR1 KGHSY, CDR2 FQNENV. Trimming shortened V by 0 bases and J by 8 bases, and 11 bases separated the two germline ends. The CDR3 sequence is 14 residues long. The CDR3 loop is CASSQSVSVHEQFF. CDR3 DNA: TGTGCCAGCAGCCAATCGGTATCGGTACATGAGCAGTTCTTC.

This clone showed up just a few times. CDR3 nucleotides: TGTGCCAGCAGCCAGACAGGGGTTGTCTCTGAAGCTTTCTTT. Protein: CASSQTGVVSEAFF. V usage is TRBV6-5 and J usage is TRBJ1-1; TRBD1 matches at 8 bases. After removal of 6 bases from V and 6 bases from J, the junction contained 9 bases not matched to a gene. There are 14 residues in the CDR3. Per the germline V gene, CDR1 is MNHEY and CDR2 is SVGAGI.

The V gene is TRBV5-1, the J gene TRBJ1-1; a possible D gene is TRBD1 (6 bases). The germline V gene encodes CDR1 SGHRS and CDR2 YFSETQ. The CDR3 length is 15 residues. The ends were cut back, 6 bases at V and 3 bases at J, with 18 bases in the middle. The CDR3 DNA reads as TGCGCCAGCAATGAAGGGGGGACGGAGGACACTGAAGCTTTCTTT. Translation gives CASNEGGTEDTEAFF.

V usage is TRBV5-1 and J usage is TRBJ2-2; D perhaps matches TRBD1 (6 bases). V lost 4 bases to trimming and J lost 3 bases, with 16 bases between them. Germline V lookup: CDR1 SGHRS, CDR2 YFSETQ. This CDR3 is 16 amino acids long. Here the CDR3 reads CASSPQGSVYTGELFF. CDR3 in DNA: TGCGCCAGCAGCCCACAGGGTTCAGTGTACACCGGGGAGCTGTTTTTT.

The chain joins TRBV6-6 to TRBJ1-3; D call uncertain. The CDR3 extends over 13 amino acids. V gave up 8 bases and J gave up 6 bases, with 14 bases separating them. The germline CDR1 and CDR2 sequences are MNHNY and SVGAGI (reference sequence). CDR3 sequence reads: CASSWSTANTIYF. The CDR3 nucleotides are TGTGCCAGCTCTTGGAGCACTGCAAACACCATATATTTT.

J is TRBJ1-4 and V is TRBV25-1; possible D gene TRBD1, 6 bases. V lost 4 bases to trimming and J lost 6 bases, with 12 bases between them. CDR1 MGHDK and CDR2 SYGVNS come from the germline V gene. The CDR3 has 14 residues. As DNA, the CDR3 is TGTGCCAGCAGTGCTTTCGGACAGTATGAAAAACTGTTTTTT. This encodes CASSAFGQYEKLFF.

The chain recombines TRBV4-2 with TRBJ2-5, with 10 bases that match TRBD2. Unmatched junction bases numbered 5, after V lost 6 bases and J lost 1 base. Germline CDR1 LGHNA, CDR2 YNFKEQ. The CDR3 extends over 15 amino acids. CDR3 loop: CASSRTSGGQETQYF. The CDR3 DNA is TGTGCCAGCAGTCGGACTAGCGGAGGCCAAGAGACCCAGTACTTC.

The chain carries TRBV4-2 and TRBJ1-1; D gene uncertain. Trimming stripped 1 base from V and 6 bases from J, with 15 bases between. Germline loops: CDR1 LGHNA, CDR2 YNFKEQ. The CDR3 is 15 amino acids. Here the CDR3 reads CASSQVLRGSAEAFF. In nucleotides, the CDR3 is TGTGCCAGCAGCCAAGTGTTACGTGGAAGCGCTGAAGCTTTCTTT.

This rearrangement joins TRBV2 to TRBJ1-5; D remains unclear. From germline, CDR1 is SNHLY and CDR2 FYNNEI. V shed 3 bases and J shed 1 base, with 16 bases lying between them. The CDR3 is 17 amino acids. CDR3 residues: CASSDARRGASNQPQHF. CDR3 DNA: TGTGCCAGCAGTGATGCCCGACGGGGAGCGAGCAATCAGCCCCAGCATTTT.

This CDR3 is CASSLDGTEAFF. Written as DNA, the CDR3 is TGTGCCAGCAGCTTGGATGGGACTGAAGCTTTCTTT. The chain uses TRBV5-4 and TRBJ1-1; D is unclear. The CDR3 totals 12 residues. Germline lookup yields CDR1 SGHNT and CDR2 YYREEE (reference sequence). V was shortened by 0 bases and J by 5 bases, with 5 bases between the two germline ends.

J is TRBJ2-6 and V is TRBV19; D remains ambiguous. Germline V gene data show CDR1 as LNHDA and CDR2 as SQIVND (reference sequence). V shed 5 bases and J shed 0 bases, with 14 bases lying between them. The CDR3 is 17 residues long. The CDR3 DNA is TGTGCCAGTAGTTCCAGCACCTACTACTCTGGGGCCAACGTCCTGACTTTC. Translation: CASSSSTYYSGANVLTF.

This chain links TRBV27 with TRBJ2-7; TRBD2 matches at 10 bases. There are 15 residues in the CDR3. Germline values: CDR1 MNHEY, CDR2 SMNVEV (reference sequence). V shed 6 bases and J 3 bases; nucleotides not matched to a gene: 8. The CDR3 DNA follows: TGTGCCAGCAGCCCTACCATAGCGGGAGGCTACGAGCAGTACTTC. This codes for CASSPTIAGGYEQYF.

V is TRBV13 and J is TRBJ2-7; 13 nucleotides agree with TRBD2. The CDR3 consists of 19 residues. Germline trimming cut 5 bases from V and 0 bases from J; bases unmatched to any gene: 13. CDR1 PRHDT and CDR2 FYEKMQ come from the germline V gene (reference sequence). The CDR3 here is CASSPKTRLAGGRSYEQYF. For the CDR3, the DNA is TGTGCCAGCAGCCCTAAAACCAGACTAGCGGGAGGCCGCTCCTACGAGCAGTACTTC.

The CDR3 DNA is TGCAGCGTTGTCGGGACAGTAGGTGGCTACACCTTC. Its protein product is CSVVGTVGGYTF. The chain has TRBV29-1 and TRBJ1-2; 7 bases map to TRBD1. Losses at the gene ends were 4 bases for V and 7 bases for J; bases not matched to a gene: 6. Germline CDR1 SQVTM, CDR2 ANQGSEA. The CDR3 length is 12 residues.

This chain joins TRBV6-1 and TRBJ2-2; D remains ambiguous. The V and J ends lost 7 bases and 1 base respectively, with 4 bases between them. In germline, CDR1 is MNHNS, CDR2 SASEGT. The CDR3 totals 12 residues. The CDR3 protein is CASNRNTGELFF. DNA of the CDR3: TGTGCCAGCAACCGGAACACCGGGGAGCTGTTTTTT.

This clone was seen a single time. The rearrangement uses TRBV28 and TRBJ1-1; D is possibly TRBD1 (5 bases). The CDR3 covers 15 residues. The V gene's germline CDR1 is MDHEN and CDR2 SYDVKM. Trimming left V 3 bases short and J 1 base short, with 12 bases between. CDR3 coding DNA: TGTGCCAGCAGTTTTCAGGGATCGGCGAACACTGAAGCTTTCTTT. Translating it yields CASSFQGSANTEAFF.

The rearrangement joins TRBV19 to TRBJ2-1; D is possibly TRBD1 or TRBD2 (7 bases each). V lost 6 bases and J lost 5, with 20 bases in between. The CDR3 has 16 amino acids. Germline-derived CDR1 and CDR2 are LNHDA and SQIVND (reference sequence). The CDR3 nucleotides read TGTGCCAGTAGCCCCCAGGGGGGGGTCCCGAACAATGAGCAGTTCTTC. Amino acid sequence: CASSPQGGVPNNEQFF.

The rearrangement links TRBV11-1 to TRBJ2-5; no clear D gene. Germline V gives CDR1 SGHAT, CDR2 FQDESV (reference sequence). The CDR3 spans 13 residues. The V gene lost 4 bases and the J gene lost 3 bases, with 9 bases spanning the gap. The CDR3: CASSSNQKETQYF. CDR3 sequence (DNA): TGTGCCAGCAGCTCTAATCAGAAAGAGACCCAGTACTTC.

The genes are TRBV7-8 and TRBJ1-1; D is possibly TRBD1 (5 bases). Trimming stripped 1 base from V and 4 bases from J, with 10 bases between. The CDR3 sequence is 14 residues long. Germline V gene data show CDR1 as SGHVS and CDR2 as FQNEAQ. The CDR3 loop is CASSLGQKSTEAFF. The CDR3 coding sequence is TGTGCCAGCAGCTTAGGACAGAAATCCACTGAAGCTTTCTTT.

The rearrangement joins TRBV2 to TRBJ1-1; maybe TRBD1 (5 bases). This CDR3 has 15 residues. CDR1 is SNHLY and CDR2 is FYNNEI in the germline V gene. Between the trimmed V and J ends, which lost 7 bases and 0 bases, there was a span of 15 bases. The DNA of the CDR3 is TGTGCCAGCATGATCGGACAACTCATGAACACTGAAGCTTTCTTT. Protein sequence: CASMIGQLMNTEAFF.

The chain combines TRBV28 with TRBJ1-1; D gene ambiguous. Germline V gene lookup returns CDR1 MDHEN and CDR2 SYDVKM. CDR3 length: 14 amino acids. Trimming removed 7 bases from V and 0 bases from J, with 12 bases in between. CDR3 nucleotides: TGTGCCAGCATTGAAGGACGGATGAACACTGAAGCTTTCTTT. It translates to CASIEGRMNTEAFF.

CDR3 in amino acids: CASSEYRGRSYEQYF. DNA for the CDR3: TGCGCCAGCAGCGAGTACAGGGGTAGATCCTACGAGCAGTACTTC. The chain combines TRBV4-3 with TRBJ2-7, with 7 bases matching TRBD1. With V trimmed by 5 bases and J by 1 base, 8 bases remained unmatched. The CDR3 runs 15 residues. Germline CDR1 LGHNA, CDR2 YSLEER.

The V gene is TRBV19, the J gene TRBJ2-1, with D perhaps TRBD2 (7 bases). Trimming stripped 6 bases from V and 1 base from J, with 19 bases between. This CDR3 region has 17 residues. CDR1 is LNHDA and CDR2 is SQIVND in the germline V gene (reference sequence). CDR3: CASSQYEGGRSYNEQFF. As DNA, the CDR3 is TGTGCCAGTAGCCAATACGAGGGGGGGAGATCCTACAATGAGCAGTTCTTC.

V gene TRBV2 combines with J gene TRBJ2-3; perhaps TRBD2 as D (6 bases). CDR1 SNHLY and CDR2 FYNNEI come from the germline V gene. Trimming stripped 5 bases from V and 0 bases from J, with 12 bases between. This CDR3 comprises 15 residues. The CDR3 nucleotides read TGTGCCAGCAGTTTTAGCGGATCTAGCACAGATACGCAGTATTTT. Translating gives CASSFSGSSTDTQYF.